This T cell receptor beta chain was captured in a study of metastatic and nonmetastatic thyroid tumors. Study information: Peripheral blood and tumor or nodule samples from malignant and benign thyroid patients were compared.

All patients were treatment-naive before thyroid surgery. Germline loops: CDR1 MNHNS, CDR2 SASEGT. The V end was cut by 5 bases, the J end by 8 bases, with 24 bases between. This CDR3 contains 16 residues. By share, this clone ranks as medium-sized. From the PCR reads, TCRdb re-called clones with MiXCR. The sample contains about 12,000 clones, roughly 31% of which appear only once. Specimen: tumor tissue. The chain recombines TRBV6-1 with TRBJ1-2; TRBD1 might be the D (6 bases). This clonotype originated in a male donor with papillary thyroid cancer or a benign thyroid nodule (not recorded which). Some clones in this sample may be carry-over from other donors' samples. The DNA of the CDR3 is TGTGCCAGCAGTTCCCAGGGGACCGAGAGCAGATTCGGCTACACCTTC. Translating gives CASSSQGTESRFGYTF.